The next 30 T cell receptor beta chains were all read from a single sample in a study of cytomegalovirus exposure and HLA in healthy donors. A multiplex PCR was run with 60 Vbeta primers and 13 Jbeta primers. Libraries were prepared by immunoSEQ multiplex PCR; TCRdb keeps only in-frame clonotypes and omits some of them. The sample gives 180,000 or so clones, 82% of which show up once; about 1.5% is in the top ten. Sequenced sample: PBMCs. The receptors here all came from a man in his forties in good health and CMV-seronegative.

This chain connects TRBV15 to TRBJ2-3; no clear D. V lost 4 bases and J 2 bases, leaving 10 bases between the germline ends. The V gene's germline CDR1 is LNHNV and CDR2 YYDKDF (reference sequence). The CDR3 totals 14 residues. This chain's CDR3 is CATSTLGSTDTQYF. The CDR3 DNA is TGTGCCACCAGCACCCTCGGTTCCACAGATACGCAGTATTTT.

The rearrangement joins TRBV11-2 to TRBJ1-2; no reliable D call. Germline V lookup: CDR1 SGHAT, CDR2 FQNNGV. The ends were cut back, 6 bases at V and 3 bases at J, with 11 bases in the middle. The CDR3 has 13 residues. CDR3: CASSLAQDYGYTF. The CDR3 nucleotides are TGTGCCAGCAGTCTCGCGCAGGACTATGGCTACACCTTC.

The CDR3 nucleotides are TGTGCCAGCAGCCTTAAGCGGGGGGGCCGATCCGGAGAGACCCAGTACTTC. Amino acid sequence: CASSLKRGGRSGETQYF. V and J are TRBV5-4 and TRBJ2-5, with 10 bases matching TRBD2. Germline CDR1 SGHNT, CDR2 YYREEE (reference sequence). V lost 4 bases, J lost 4 bases, and 13 bases stayed unmatched. The CDR3 spans 17 residues.

CDR3 loop: CASSDGLARTYEQYF. CDR3 coding DNA: TGTGCCAGTAGTGACGGACTAGCGCGGACCTACGAGCAGTACTTC. This chain connects TRBV19 to TRBJ2-7; 9 nucleotides match TRBD2. CDR3 length equals 15 residues. The junction had 7 bases not matched to a gene; V was cut back by 5 bases and J by 2 bases. Per the germline V gene, CDR1 is LNHDA and CDR2 is SQIVND (reference sequence).

The rearrangement uses TRBV7-2 and TRBJ2-5, with TRBD1 matching 7 bases. Germline lookup yields CDR1 SGHTA and CDR2 FQGNSA. This CDR3 contains 15 residues. The trim removed 5 bases at V and 5 bases at J, leaving 11 bases unmatched. The CDR3 bases are TGTGCCAGCAGCCAGGGGACAGTTGTCCGGGAGACCCAGTACTTC. This translates into CASSQGTVVRETQYF.

The J gene is TRBJ2-1, the V gene TRBV11-2, with a possible D match to TRBD2 (7 bases). This CDR3 is built from 16 residues. V was trimmed by 4 bases and J by 5 bases, leaving 18 bases between them. Germline values: CDR1 SGHAT, CDR2 FQNNGV. CDR3 residues: CASSWGWRGRDNEQFF. DNA of the CDR3: TGTGCCAGCAGCTGGGGCTGGCGGGGGCGGGACAATGAGCAGTTCTTC.

V gene TRBV28 combines with J gene TRBJ2-7; 9 bases align to TRBD1. With V trimmed by 5 bases and J by 6 bases, 5 bases remained unmatched. Germline V gene data show CDR1 as MDHEN and CDR2 as SYDVKM. There are 13 residues in the CDR3. DNA of the CDR3: TGTGCCAGCAGTACCCGGACAGGGGTCGAGCAGTACTTC. Amino acids: CASSTRTGVEQYF.

This rearrangement joins TRBV11-2 to TRBJ2-3, with a weak D call TRBD2 (5 bases). Germline CDR1 SGHAT, CDR2 FQNNGV. The CDR3 runs 15 residues. Trimming took off 5 bases at V and 2 bases at J, with 14 bases between the two ends. In DNA, the CDR3 is TGTGCCAGCAGCCCCCAGCGGACTGTCACAGATACGCAGTATTTT. Amino acid sequence: CASSPQRTVTDTQYF.

The chain links TRBV6-5 to TRBJ1-4, with D perhaps TRBD1 (6 bases). V shed 0 bases and J shed 0 bases, with 8 bases lying between them. The CDR3 spans 16 residues. CDR1 is MNHEY and CDR2 is SVGAGI in the germline V gene. The CDR3: CASSYSGTTTNEKLFF. Here the CDR3 DNA reads TGTGCCAGCAGTTACTCTGGGACAACAACTAATGAAAAACTGTTTTTT.

This chain connects TRBV4-2 to TRBJ2-5, with 9 bases fitting TRBD1. The ends lost 5 bases at V and 4 bases at J; junction bases unmatched: 5. Germline-derived CDR1 and CDR2 are LGHNA and YNFKEQ. CDR3 length equals 14 residues. The CDR3 is CASSITGGTETQYF. The CDR3 nucleotides read TGTGCCAGCAGCATCACAGGGGGCACAGAGACCCAGTACTTC.

Regarding this clone: The junction departs from the called germline gene at one end, perhaps through a read error. The rearrangement joins TRBV7-7 to TRBJ2-5, with TRBD1 as a possible D gene (5 bases). The CDR3 loop spans 13 amino acids. The germline CDR1 and CDR2 sequences are SSHAT and FNYEAQ (reference sequence). The CDR3 nucleotides are TGTGCTAGCAGCCACAGGTGGCTGGAGACCCAGTACTTC. Encoded protein: CASSHRWLETQYF. Full variable domain (missing parts from reference TRBV7-7 and TRBJ2-5): GAGVSQSPRYKVTKRGQDVTLRCDPISSHATLYWYQQALGQGPEFLTYFNYEAQPDKSGLPSDRFSAERPEGSISTLTIQRTEQRDSAMYRCASSHRWLETQYFGPGTRLLVL.

The chain has TRBV30 and TRBJ1-2; 7 bases agree with TRBD1. After removal of 5 bases from V and 0 bases from J, the junction contained 9 bases not matched to a gene. Germline V gene data show CDR1 as GTSNPN and CDR2 as SVGIG (reference sequence). The CDR3 totals 15 residues. This CDR3 reads CAWEAGGLTNYGYTF. The CDR3 nucleotides are TGTGCCTGGGAGGCAGGGGGTCTTACTAACTATGGCTACACCTTC.

The chain joins TRBV28 to TRBJ1-3, with 8 nucleotides matching TRBD1. Germline V gene sequence: CDR1 MDHEN, CDR2 SYDVKM. V dropped 5 bases and J dropped 0; count of bases not matched to a gene: 12. This CDR3 is 18 amino acids long. The CDR3 sequence is CASSRPRAGGASGNTIYF. The DNA of the CDR3 is TGTGCCAGCAGTCGACCTCGGGCAGGGGGCGCCTCTGGAAACACCATATATTTT.

This sequence joins TRBV27 and TRBJ1-6; 8 bases are a match to TRBD1. From germline, CDR1 is MNHEY and CDR2 SMNVEV (reference sequence). The ends lost 0 bases at V and 7 bases at J; junction bases unmatched: 2. The CDR3 covers 15 residues. CDR3 protein: CASSLSAGGNSPLHF. In DNA form, the CDR3 reads TGTGCCAGCAGTTTATCGGCAGGGGGCAATTCACCCCTCCACTTT.

The chain combines TRBV28 with TRBJ1-1, with D possibly being TRBD1 (6 bases). This CDR3 has 13 amino acids. Germline CDR1 and CDR2: MDHEN and SYDVKM. Trimming removed 7 bases at V and 1 base at J, with 10 bases between. The CDR3 is CASNGQPNTEAFF. CDR3 bases: TGTGCCAGCAATGGACAGCCGAACACTGAAGCTTTCTTT.

The rearrangement uses TRBV29-1 and TRBJ2-1; 10 bases match TRBD1. V shed 3 bases, J shed 7 bases, and the junction held 6 bases outside the gene matches. Per germline, CDR1 SQVTM and CDR2 ANQGSEA. The CDR3 totals 14 residues. This CDR3 reads CSVDRDRGWNEQFF. The CDR3 nucleotides read TGCAGCGTTGACCGGGACAGGGGTTGGAATGAGCAGTTCTTC.

V is TRBV5-4 and J is TRBJ2-2; 16 bases match TRBD2. Germline loops: CDR1 SGHNT, CDR2 YYREEE (reference sequence). CDR3 length equals 16 residues. Trimming took 4 bases from V and 5 from J; bases not matched to a gene: 2. CDR3 sequence (DNA): TGTGCCAGCAGCACGGGACTAGCGGGAGGGACCGGGGAGCTGTTTTTT. The encoded protein is CASSTGLAGGTGELFF.

The chain employs TRBV19 and TRBJ1-6, with D possibly matching TRBD1 (5 bases). Trimming took 11 bases from V and 0 from J, leaving 23 bases between them. Germline V gene data show CDR1 as LNHDA and CDR2 as SQIVND (reference sequence). CDR3 length: 18 residues. DNA of the CDR3: TGTGCCCGACGACAATCAGGGCGACCGAGCTCCTATAATTCACCCCTCCACTTT. It yields the protein CARRQSGRPSSYNSPLHF.

A remark on this clone: One junction end disagrees with the germline gene, perhaps due to a read error. The chain joins TRBV5-5 to TRBJ1-1; the match to TRBD1 covers 7 bases. CDR1 and CDR2 from the germline V gene are SGHKS and YYEKEE (reference sequence). The CDR3 contains 13 residues. The CDR3 region is CASSSDRATKAFF. In nucleotides, the CDR3 is TGTGCCAGCAGCTCCGACAGGGCCACTAAAGCTTTCTTT. The whole variable domain, remainder taken from reference TRBV5-5 and TRBJ1-1, is DAGVTQSPTHLIKTRGQQVTLRCSPISGHKSVSWYQQVLGQGPQFIFQYYEKEERGRGNFPDRFSARQFPNYSSELNVNALLLGDSALYLCASSSDRATKAFFGQGTRLTVV.

V usage is TRBV27 and J usage is TRBJ1-2; 7 nucleotides line up with TRBD1. The CDR3 extends over 12 amino acids. Losses at the gene ends were 8 bases for V and 4 bases for J; bases not matched to a gene: 4. The germline CDR1 and CDR2 sequences are MNHEY and SMNVEV (reference sequence). This chain's CDR3 is CASHRGGYGYTF. The CDR3 nucleotides read TGTGCCAGCCACAGGGGAGGCTATGGCTACACCTTC.

This clone has a handful of counts. The CDR3 reads CASSFNPVGAGNGPSTEAFF. CDR3 bases: TGTGCCAGCAGCTTTAACCCCGTTGGGGCAGGCAACGGACCGAGCACTGAAGCTTTCTTT. V usage is TRBV13 and J usage is TRBJ1-1; D possibly corresponds to TRBD1 (5 bases). CDR1 is PRHDT and CDR2 is FYEKMQ in the germline V gene (reference sequence). V lost 3 bases and J lost 4, with 30 bases in between. The CDR3 is made up of 20 amino acids.

The chain carries TRBV6-5 and TRBJ2-3; 7 bases agree with TRBD2. With 2 bases clipped from V and 7 bases from J, the junction kept 3 bases outside the gene matches. Germline V gene sequence: CDR1 MNHEY, CDR2 SVGAGI. The CDR3 is 13 amino acids. This CDR3 reads CASSYGGENTQYF. The CDR3 nucleotides read TGTGCCAGCAGTTACGGGGGGGAAAATACGCAGTATTTT.

This rearrangement joins TRBV2 to TRBJ2-3; 10 positions agree with TRBD1. The CDR3 extends over 14 amino acids. Germline CDR1 reads SNHLY; CDR2 reads FYNNEI. J was trimmed by 4 bases and V by 10 bases; bases with no gene match: 8. The CDR3 bases are TGTGCCATCAAAAGAGGACAGGGGGCAGATACGCAGTATTTT. The encoded protein is CAIKRGQGADTQYF.

The J gene is TRBJ1-1, the V gene TRBV28; 10 bases map to TRBD1. Germline assignment: CDR1 MDHEN and CDR2 SYDVKM. Trimming cost V 5 bases and J 10 bases; bases outside gene matches: 7. CDR3 size: 13 residues. CDR3 sequence: CASSLGQGGTAFF. The CDR3 DNA follows: TGTGCCAGCAGTCTAGGACAGGGGGGTACAGCTTTCTTT.

This chain uses TRBV4-3 with TRBJ1-4, with TRBD1 matching over 10 bases. The germline V gene encodes CDR1 LGHNA and CDR2 YSLEER. The V gene end was trimmed by 4 bases and the J gene end by 8 bases; junction bases not matched to a gene: 7. The CDR3 covers 15 residues. The CDR3 region has the DNA TGCGCCAGCAGCCGGGACAGGGGAAACGAGGAAAAACTGTTTTTT. Protein: CASSRDRGNEEKLFF.

The chain joins TRBV6-6 to TRBJ1-4, with D hard to call. Germline loops: CDR1 MNHNY, CDR2 SVGAGI (reference sequence). The CDR3 extends over 14 amino acids. Trimming removed 7 bases at V and 6 bases at J, with 15 bases between. The CDR3 bases are TGTGCCAGCACCACTTCGAGGGCGTATGAAAAACTGTTTTTT. Its protein product is CASTTSRAYEKLFF.

The chain is built from TRBV7-2 and TRBJ1-3; 7 bases line up with TRBD1. There are 16 residues in the CDR3. The ends lost 5 bases at V and 4 bases at J; junction bases unmatched: 11. Germline CDR1 is SGHTA and CDR2 is FQGNSA. CDR3 DNA: TGTGCCAGCAGCCCCGACAGGGCGGGGTACGGAAACACCATATATTTT. Protein product: CASSPDRAGYGNTIYF.

V usage is TRBV6-1 and J usage is TRBJ2-3; 12 nucleotides match TRBD2. The J segment lost 0 bases and the V segment lost 5 bases, leaving 0 bases of the junction unmatched. This CDR3 is 15 amino acids long. The V gene's germline CDR1 is MNHNS and CDR2 SASEGT. CDR3 protein: CASSTSGGSTDTQYF. CDR3 in DNA: TGTGCCAGCAGTACTAGCGGGGGGAGCACAGATACGCAGTATTTT.

The gene calls are TRBV5-1 and TRBJ1-3; 9 nucleotides match TRBD1. V was pared by 0 bases and J by 4 bases, with 5 bases of the junction left unmatched. The CDR3 spans 16 residues. Germline CDR1 and CDR2: SGHRS and YFSETQ. DNA for the CDR3: TGCGCCAGCAGCTTGGTAGGACAGGGGCTCGGAAACACCATATATTTT. As protein: CASSLVGQGLGNTIYF.

The CDR3 nucleotides are TGTGCCAGCAGCGGTGGGCGGGGGTTACAAGAGACCCAGTACTTC. Residues: CASSGGRGLQETQYF. V usage is TRBV9 and J usage is TRBJ2-5; 7 bases fit TRBD2. CDR3 length equals 15 residues. The trim removed 3 bases at V and 2 bases at J, leaving 7 bases unmatched. Germline V CDR1 and CDR2: SGDLS, YYNGEE.